This T cell receptor gamma chain was obtained from a study of gamma delta lymphoproliferative disorders and STAT genes. About the research overall: For the delta chain, EuroClonality-NGS standard procedure was applied. Overall study findings and caveats: Public or private status of leukemic clones needs confirmation. Apart from two gamma clonotypes, major patient clonotypes were public. Delta repertoires did not separate groups, but patient gamma repertoires clustered apart.

With CATT, TCRdb re-called clones from the multiplex PCR reads. This table holds around 780 gamma-chain clones, about a quarter found once. This clone is labeled large (0.1 to 1%). Its antigen is undetermined. Genomic DNA from isolated PBMCs served as the sequencing template. The sequence derives from a human donor in good health. Sequenced sample: blood.

The CDR3 region has the DNA TGTGCCACCTGGGATGGAGGGTCGAATTATTATAAGAAACTCTTT. It codes for CATWDGGSNYYKKLF. This chain joins TRGV4 and TRGJ1 or TRGJ2. Here the J gene came from matching the DNA to germline, since TCRdb omits it. CDR1 and CDR2 (germline): EGSTGY, YDSYTSSV. The length of the CDR3 is 15 residues. V gave up 1 base and J gave up 0 bases; unmatched junction bases: 6.